The 11 T cell receptor beta chains given below trace back to one sample, sequenced in a study of response to subunit inactivated influenza vaccine. MiXCR was run by TCRdb on the RT-PCR reads, yielding one entry per CDR3 protein. The sample has 500,000 or so distinct CDR3 sequences, 16% seen once. The sample was CD4+ T cells sorted from PBMCs, taken around 2 years after vaccination. Receptors were obtained from a man between 50 and 69 years old who received an inactivated influenza vaccine.

The V gene is TRBV3-1, the J gene TRBJ1-4; D gene ambiguous. V lost 1 base to trimming and J lost 14 bases, with 8 bases between them. CDR3 length equals 11 residues. CDR1 is LGHDT, CDR2 YNNKEL, per germline (reference sequence). The CDR3 here is CASSQAGGLFF. CDR3 in DNA: TGTGCCAGCAGCCAAGCGGGAGGTCTGTTTTTT.

There are a few counts of this clonotype. The V call is TRBV24-1, the J call TRBJ1-1; D gene uncertain. Trimming took 5 bases from V and 6 from J, leaving 12 bases between them. Germline V gives CDR1 KGHDR, CDR2 SFDVKD. The CDR3 is 13 amino acids. CDR3 bases: TGTGCCACCAGTGCCCACGCGTGGGCTGAAGCTTTCTTT. It is translated as CATSAHAWAEAFF.

This clonotype was seen more than once but under ten times. The chain combines TRBV28 with TRBJ2-1, with TRBD1 matching over 9 bases. The germline CDR1 and CDR2 sequences are MDHEN and SYDVKM. V was clipped by 4 bases and J by 9 bases; unmatched bases: 7. The CDR3 is 14 amino acids. The CDR3 region has the DNA TGTGCCAGCAGTTCGCCGGGACAGGGCGGTGAGCAGTTCTTC. Translated, it gives CASSSPGQGGEQFF. Drawing the rest from reference TRBV28 and TRBJ2-1, the complete variable domain is DVKVTQSSRYLVKRTGEKVFLECVQDMDHENMFWYRQDPGLGLRLIYFSYDVKMKEKGDIPEGYSVSREKKERFSLILESASTNQTSMYLCASSSPGQGGEQFFGPGTRLTVL.

The chain has TRBV20-1 and TRBJ2-1; 10 nucleotides match TRBD2. Trimming cost V 4 bases and J 7 bases; bases outside gene matches: 7. This CDR3 is built from 14 residues. Germline V gene lookup returns CDR1 DFQATT and CDR2 SNEGSKA (reference sequence). Here the CDR3 reads CSAKAGGPRNEQFF. In DNA form, the CDR3 reads TGCAGTGCTAAAGCGGGAGGGCCGCGGAATGAGCAGTTCTTC.

At least ten counts were recorded for this clonotype. V is TRBV20-1 and J is TRBJ1-6; a weak D match, TRBD1 (6 bases). Germline CDR1 reads DFQATT; CDR2 reads SNEGSKA (reference sequence). This CDR3 comprises 14 residues. With 3 bases removed from V and 13 bases from J, the gap between germline ends came to 19 bases. The CDR3: CSARMRGALSPLHF. The DNA for the CDR3 is TGCAGTGCTAGGATGAGGGGGGCCTTAAGCCCCCTCCACTTT.

The V call is TRBV29-1, the J call TRBJ2-3; D not certain. This CDR3 comprises 14 residues. The V end was cut by 5 bases, the J end by 0 bases, with 12 bases between. Germline V gene sequence: CDR1 SQVTM, CDR2 ANQGSEA. CDR3: CSVQLTTSTDTQYF. The DNA for the CDR3 is TGCAGCGTTCAGTTAACAACCAGCACAGATACGCAGTATTTT.

V and J are TRBV6-1 and TRBJ2-1; no definite D call. The CDR3 runs to 13 residues. Deletions cut 1 base from V and 2 bases from J, with 3 bases between. Per germline, CDR1 MNHNS and CDR2 SASEGT. The DNA for the CDR3 is TGTGCCAGCAGTGAAGGGGCCTACAATGAGCAGTTCTTC. Translation gives CASSEGAYNEQFF.

This clonotype showed up just a few times. V and J are TRBV10-3 and TRBJ2-7, with D possibly being TRBD2 (6 bases). Trimming cost V 0 bases and J 4 bases, with 19 bases left between them. CDR1 is ENHRY, CDR2 SYGVKD, per germline. This CDR3 spans 17 amino acids. CDR3 loop: CAISESKSSALGYEQYF. CDR3 nucleotide sequence: TGTGCCATCAGTGAGTCGAAGTCTAGCGCCCTTGGGTACGAGCAGTACTTC.

V is TRBV29-1 and J is TRBJ2-7, with 7 bases that match TRBD2. Trimming cost V 4 bases and J 0 bases; bases outside gene matches: 12. This CDR3 is 16 amino acids long. CDR1 SQVTM and CDR2 ANQGSEA come from the germline V gene. CDR3 DNA: TGCAGCGTTGTGGGGGGGTCACCTCATGGCTCCTACGAGCAGTACTTC. Protein sequence: CSVVGGSPHGSYEQYF.

This clonotype has a count of ten or more. The chain links TRBV5-1 to TRBJ2-5; D possibly corresponds to TRBD2 (5 bases). The germline V gene has CDR1 SGHRS and CDR2 YFSETQ. V was clipped by 1 base and J by 2 bases, with 9 bases between them. This CDR3 contains 14 residues. CDR3 nucleotides: TGCGCCAGCAGCTTGCAGAGGGAGCAAGAGACCCAGTACTTC. This sequence encodes CASSLQREQETQYF.

This clonotype was picked up a small number of times. The chain carries TRBV30 and TRBJ2-7; D is undetermined. V shed 2 bases and J shed 2 bases, with 10 bases lying between them. In germline, CDR1 is GTSNPN, CDR2 SVGIG (reference sequence). CDR3 length: 13 amino acids. Written as DNA, the CDR3 is TGTGCCTGGAGTCCTGAACCCACCTACGAGCAGTACTTC. The encoded protein is CAWSPEPTYEQYF.